This TCR beta chain comes out of a study of T cell responses to AZD1222 COVID-19 vaccine. Points from the study as a whole: Repertoires were collected only later (after the peak T cell response had occurred). Recipients of two AZD1222 doses showed rising Spike-specific TCR breadth and depth. Donors were largely white British and mainly female; clonal diversity was possibly underestimated.

This CDR3 is 15 amino acids long. Looked up from germline, CDR1 is SGHRS and CDR2 is YFSETQ. V shed 2 bases and J shed 8 bases, with 17 bases lying between them. Remarks on this clone: Antigen: not known.

Here immunoSEQ multiplex PCR was the method, and the copy in TCRdb shows in-frame clones only, minus some. Among about 140,000 clones listed, roughly 90% were seen once. This specimen consisted of peripheral blood, obtained 28 days after the second AZD1222 dose. The gene calls are TRBV5-1 and TRBJ2-1; tentatively, D is TRBD2 (7 bases). The TCR originated in an adult who received the AZD1222 COVID-19 vaccine. The CDR3 region is CASSLASGGGDEQFF. The CDR3 DNA follows: TGCGCCAGCAGCTTAGCAAGCGGAGGGGGGGATGAGCAGTTCTTC.